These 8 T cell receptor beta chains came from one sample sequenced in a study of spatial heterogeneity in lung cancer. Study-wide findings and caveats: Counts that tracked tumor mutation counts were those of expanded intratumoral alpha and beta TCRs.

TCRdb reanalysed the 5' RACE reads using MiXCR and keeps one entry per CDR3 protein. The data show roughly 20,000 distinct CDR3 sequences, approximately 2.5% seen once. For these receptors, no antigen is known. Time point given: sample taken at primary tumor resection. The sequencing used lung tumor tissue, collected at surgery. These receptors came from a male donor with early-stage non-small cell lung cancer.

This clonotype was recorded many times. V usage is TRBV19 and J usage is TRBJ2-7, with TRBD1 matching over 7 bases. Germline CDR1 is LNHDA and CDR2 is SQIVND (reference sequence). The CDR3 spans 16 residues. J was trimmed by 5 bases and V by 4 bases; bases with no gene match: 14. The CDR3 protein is CASSKRQGGDFHEQYF. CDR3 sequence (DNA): TGTGCCAGTAGTAAGCGACAGGGTGGAGATTTCCACGAGCAGTACTTC.

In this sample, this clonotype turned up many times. The CDR3 coding sequence is TGTGCCAGCAGTACGGCCGGGGGGGCGCTCAGTTCACCCCTCCACTTT. It specifies CASSTAGGALSSPLHF. This chain links TRBV28 with TRBJ1-6; a weak D match, TRBD1 (6 bases). The CDR3 is 16 amino acids. V dropped 5 bases and J dropped 9 bases, with 20 bases sitting between them. Germline V gives CDR1 MDHEN, CDR2 SYDVKM. The full variable domain, rest sourced from reference TRBV28 and TRBJ1-6, is DVKVTQSSRYLVKRTGEKVFLECVQDMDHENMFWYRQDPGLGLRLIYFSYDVKMKEKGDIPEGYSVSREKKERFSLILESASTNQTSMYLCASSTAGGALSSPLHFGNGTRLTVT.

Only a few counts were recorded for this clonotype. Here the CDR3 DNA reads TGTGCCAGCTCACCACTTCTATCTGGGCAAGAGACCCAGTACTTC. Translation: CASSPLLSGQETQYF. The rearrangement links TRBV18 to TRBJ2-5; D gene ambiguous. The germline V and J ends were trimmed by 1 base and 2 bases, with 11 bases remaining between them. The germline gives CDR1 KGHSH, CDR2 LQKENI. The CDR3 extends over 15 amino acids.

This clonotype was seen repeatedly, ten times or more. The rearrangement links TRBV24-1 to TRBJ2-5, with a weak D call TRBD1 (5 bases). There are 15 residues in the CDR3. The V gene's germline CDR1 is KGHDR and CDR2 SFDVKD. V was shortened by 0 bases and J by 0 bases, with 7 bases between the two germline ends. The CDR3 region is CATSDLKGYQETQYF. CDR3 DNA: TGTGCCACCAGTGATTTGAAGGGGTACCAAGAGACCCAGTACTTC.

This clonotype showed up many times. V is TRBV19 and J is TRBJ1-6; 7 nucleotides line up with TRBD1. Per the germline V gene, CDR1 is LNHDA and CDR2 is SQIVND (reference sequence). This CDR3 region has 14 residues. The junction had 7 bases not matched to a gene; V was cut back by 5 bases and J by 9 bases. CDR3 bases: TGTGCCAGTAGTGAGGGACAGCTTAGTTCACCCCTCCACTTT. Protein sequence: CASSEGQLSSPLHF.

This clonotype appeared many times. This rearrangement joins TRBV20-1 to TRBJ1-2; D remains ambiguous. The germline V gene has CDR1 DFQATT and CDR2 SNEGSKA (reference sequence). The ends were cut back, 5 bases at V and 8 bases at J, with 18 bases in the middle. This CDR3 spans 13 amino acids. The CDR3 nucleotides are TGCAGTGCTCGCCCCGAAATGGCCGAAGGCTACACCTTC. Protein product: CSARPEMAEGYTF.

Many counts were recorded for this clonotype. The CDR3 nucleotides are TGTGCCAGCAGTTCCTTGACAGGGCGACCTGGAGAGACCCAGTACTTC. Amino acid sequence: CASSSLTGRPGETQYF. V is TRBV6-2 or TRBV6-3 and J is TRBJ2-5; 7 bases map to TRBD1. In germline, CDR1 is MNHEY, CDR2 SVGEGT. The CDR3 is 16 amino acids. V lost 4 bases, J lost 4 bases, and 12 bases stayed unmatched.

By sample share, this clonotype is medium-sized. The CDR3 is CASSLDPDSSYEQYF. For the CDR3, the DNA is TGTGCCAGCAGCTTAGATCCCGACTCGTCCTACGAGCAGTACTTC. This chain joins TRBV11-2 and TRBJ2-7; D is uncertain. Trimming pared 0 bases from V and 1 base from J, leaving 10 bases between. Germline CDR1 is SGHAT and CDR2 is FQNNGV. This CDR3 spans 15 amino acids.